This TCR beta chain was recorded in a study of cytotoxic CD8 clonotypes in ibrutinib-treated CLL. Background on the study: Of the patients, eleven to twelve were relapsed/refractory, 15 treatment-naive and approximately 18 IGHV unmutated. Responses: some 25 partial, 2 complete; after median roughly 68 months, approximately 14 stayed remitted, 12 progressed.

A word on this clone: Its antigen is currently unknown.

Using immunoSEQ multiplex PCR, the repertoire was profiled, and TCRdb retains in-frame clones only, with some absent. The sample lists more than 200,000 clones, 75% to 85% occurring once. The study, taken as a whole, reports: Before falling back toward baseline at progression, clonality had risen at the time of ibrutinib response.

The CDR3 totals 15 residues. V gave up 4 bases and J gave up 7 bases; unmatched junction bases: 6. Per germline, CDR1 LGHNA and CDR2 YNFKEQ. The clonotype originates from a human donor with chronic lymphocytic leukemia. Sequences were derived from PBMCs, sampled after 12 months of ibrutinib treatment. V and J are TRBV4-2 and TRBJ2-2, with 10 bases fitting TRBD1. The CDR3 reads CASSRDRGQGGELFF. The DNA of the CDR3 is TGTGCCAGCAGCCGCGACAGGGGGCAGGGCGGGGAGCTGTTTTTT.